This T cell receptor beta chain was captured by sequencing in a study of shared clonotypes between healthy human individuals. About the study: CD8 memory received one plate per donor, CD8 naive two, CD4 memory three and CD4 naive three.

Sequencing was performed with immunoSEQ multiplex PCR; in TCRdb, only in-frame clones are kept and a portion is missing. The sample holds roughly 700,000 clones, 80% to 95% seen once. The germline CDR1 and CDR2 sequences are MDHEN and SYDVKM. V was clipped by 0 bases and J by 4 bases, with 7 bases between them. The CDR3 contains 14 residues. The chain links TRBV28 to TRBJ2-1; D remains unclear. This receptor was identified in a man younger than 35 in good health. Some clones in this sample may be carry-over from other donors' samples. Sequenced material: memory CD8+ T cells from PBMCs. Subset in this sample: CD45RO+ cells pooled with CCR7-negative TemRA cells. The CDR3 coding sequence is TGTGCCAGCAGTTTATGGGCATCTTACAATGAGCAGTTCTTC. It specifies CASSLWASYNEQFF.